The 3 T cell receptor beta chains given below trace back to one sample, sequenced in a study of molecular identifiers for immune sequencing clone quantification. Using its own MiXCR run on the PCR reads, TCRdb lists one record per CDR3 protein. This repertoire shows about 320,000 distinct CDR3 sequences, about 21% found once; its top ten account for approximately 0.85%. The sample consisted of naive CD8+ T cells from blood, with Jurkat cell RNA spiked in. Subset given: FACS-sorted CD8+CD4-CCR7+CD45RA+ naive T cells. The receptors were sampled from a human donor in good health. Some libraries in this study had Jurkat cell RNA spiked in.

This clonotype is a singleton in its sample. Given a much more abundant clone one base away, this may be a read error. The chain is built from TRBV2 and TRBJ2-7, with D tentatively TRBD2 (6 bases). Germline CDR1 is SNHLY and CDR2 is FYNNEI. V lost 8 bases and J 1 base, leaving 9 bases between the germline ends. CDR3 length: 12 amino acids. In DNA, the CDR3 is TGTGCCAGCCGGGACTTATCCTACGAGCAGTACTTC. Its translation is CASRDLSYEQYF.

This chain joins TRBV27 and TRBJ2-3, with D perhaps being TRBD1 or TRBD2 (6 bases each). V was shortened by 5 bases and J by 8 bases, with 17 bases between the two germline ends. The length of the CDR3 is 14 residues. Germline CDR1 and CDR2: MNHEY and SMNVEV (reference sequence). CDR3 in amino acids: CASSAQIGGGTQYF. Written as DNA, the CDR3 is TGTGCCAGCAGTGCCCAGATTGGAGGGGGTACGCAGTATTTT.

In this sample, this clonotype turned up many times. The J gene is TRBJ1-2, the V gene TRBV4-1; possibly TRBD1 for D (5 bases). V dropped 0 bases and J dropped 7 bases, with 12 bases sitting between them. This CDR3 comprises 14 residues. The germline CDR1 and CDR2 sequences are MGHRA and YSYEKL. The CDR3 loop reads CASSQDTGTAGYTF. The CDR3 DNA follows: TGCGCCAGCAGCCAAGATACAGGAACCGCTGGCTACACCTTC.